The sequence of this T cell receptor (beta chain) was determined in a study of blood T cells in healthy people across ages. RNA extraction gave at least 5 micrograms of total RNA per sample. In germline, CDR1 is SGHTA, CDR2 FQGNSA. This CDR3 is built from 14 residues. A second about 7 to 12 cycle PCR used barcoded and J-beta primers. TCRdb re-derived calls from the 5' RACE reads in MiXCR, one entry per CDR3 protein. The sample records 540,000 or so distinct CDR3 sequences, less than 25% being singletons. The same sample was also studied in work on T cells of mothers and their children.

The specimen was blood. The chain uses TRBV7-2 and TRBJ2-1; 7 nucleotides line up with TRBD1. The DNA matches TRBJ2-7 better at its end, which makes the J call doubtful. The sequence was collected from a boy aged 5-17 years in good health. CDR3 nucleotide sequence: TGTGCCAGCAGAGCCGACGAGGGGGCGTACGAGCAGTACTTC. It is translated as CASRADEGAYEQYF.